A selection of T cell receptor beta chains follows, all from one sample in a study of CD8 T cells in ankylosing spondylitis. TCRdb re-called the 5' RACE reads with MiXCR, one entry per CDR3 protein. The table lists about 540,000 distinct CDR3 sequences, roughly 13% of them singletons. Sample: blood, either unsorted or a sorted T cell fraction (not recorded which). These receptors were taken from a male donor with ankylosing spondylitis. The CDR3 runs from the conserved cysteine through the conserved F or W. The D gene is left open where the match is weak.

CASSLVLAGGGSYEQYF	TRBD2	TRBV12-3/TRBV12-4	TRBJ2-7
CSVEYRGDGYEQFF	TRBD2	TRBV29-1	TRBJ2-1
CASTPRANTNEQFF	.	TRBV12-3/TRBV12-4	TRBJ2-1
CASSLEAESSYNEQFF	.	TRBV5-5	TRBJ2-1
CASSVLTGTPNYEQYF	.	TRBV12-3/TRBV12-4	TRBJ2-7
CASTRTGDNSPLHF	TRBD1	TRBV7-9	TRBJ1-6
CSASVPGAGNTDTQYF	.	TRBV20-1	TRBJ2-3
CASSLAIGDNEQFF	.	TRBV5-1	TRBJ2-1
CASRLEGWSYNSPLHF	.	TRBV27	TRBJ1-6
CASSLVGTGTDTQYF	.	TRBV5-6	TRBJ2-3
CASSQQGAGETQYF	TRBD1	TRBV28	TRBJ2-5
CASSLVFYTDTQYF	.	TRBV7-8	TRBJ2-3
CASSAGHKDQPQHF	.	TRBV2	TRBJ1-5
CASSPTGGTGAGYTF	TRBD1	TRBV12-3/TRBV12-4	TRBJ1-2
CASSQGDQPQHF	.	TRBV3-1	TRBJ1-5
CASSFSASSYNSPLHF	.	TRBV7-9	TRBJ1-6
CASSLIQGWTEAFF	.	TRBV7-9	TRBJ1-1
CASSDSGRQHEQFF	TRBD2	TRBV10-1	TRBJ2-1
CSVTGGENTGELFF	TRBD1	TRBV29-1	TRBJ2-2
CASGPDTNQPQHF	.	TRBV7-9	TRBJ1-5
CSASILAPADTQYF	TRBD2	TRBV20-1	TRBJ2-3
CASSLVGFGTDTQYF	.	TRBV5-1	TRBJ2-3
CASSLAGESNEQFF	.	TRBV11-2	TRBJ2-1
CASSHRQVSNQPQHF	.	TRBV12-3/TRBV12-4	TRBJ1-5
CASSQEAETQYF	.	TRBV11-2	TRBJ2-5
CCADPSGQGVIYGYTF	.	TRBV20-1	TRBJ1-2
CASSLDRGNPGELFF	TRBD1	TRBV27	TRBJ2-2
CASSLVRGTYGYTF	TRBD1	TRBV7-2	TRBJ1-2
CASSVLAGGNTGELFF	TRBD2	TRBV5-1	TRBJ2-2
CSVEAGEETQYF	TRBD2	TRBV29-1	TRBJ2-5
CASSQDRQGHGSDTQYF	TRBD1	TRBV3-1	TRBJ2-3
CASSFYRNYGYTF	.	TRBV5-6	TRBJ1-2
CASSQPRGTVQETQYF	.	TRBV3-1	TRBJ2-5
CASSPRGGQRNSPLHF	TRBD1	TRBV7-9	TRBJ1-6
CASNIKGDGTGELFF	.	TRBV21-1	TRBJ2-2
CASSGDRDRQYF	TRBD1	TRBV2	TRBJ2-7
CSARSGRGTDTQYF	TRBD2	TRBV20-1	TRBJ2-3
CSAPIIQGVETQYF	TRBD1	TRBV20-1	TRBJ2-5
CASSPRRGLNEQYF	.	TRBV27	TRBJ2-7
CSVESSSGANVLTF	.	TRBV29-1	TRBJ2-6
CASSLSGQTTEAFF	.	TRBV18	TRBJ1-1
CATSDRPGTGNTGELFF	TRBD1	TRBV24-1	TRBJ2-2
CASSPTLGEDSPLHF	.	TRBV5-1	TRBJ1-6
CASSVVAGGQADTQYF	TRBD2	TRBV9	TRBJ2-3
CASSLARGTTDTQYF	.	TRBV7-2	TRBJ2-3
CASTEYPGNEQFF	.	TRBV12-3/TRBV12-4	TRBJ2-1
CASSAWETIGGELFF	.	TRBV11-2	TRBJ2-2
CSARDTTSGDNEQFF	TRBD2	TRBV20-1	TRBJ2-1
CASSSEPGLAATDTQYF	TRBD2	TRBV7-2	TRBJ2-3
CASSLLGYGREVEEETQYF	.	TRBV11-2	TRBJ2-5
CASRDRVLNMNTEAFF	TRBD1	TRBV12-3/TRBV12-4	TRBJ1-1
CASSDPSRVVTQYF	.	TRBV25-1	TRBJ2-3
CSARAAGGPYEQYF	TRBD2	TRBV20-1	TRBJ2-7
CSASGDSKGANYGYTF	TRBD1	TRBV20-1	TRBJ1-2